This T cell receptor beta chain is from a study of OX40 agonist ivuxolimab in advanced cancers. Regarding the study as a whole: There were, on average, more expanded clones in CD8+ T cells than in CD4+.

Some clones are missing from TCRdb's copy, which holds only in-frame ones; the method was immunoSEQ multiplex PCR. The sample shows 45,000 to 75,000 clones, 75% to 85% of them seen only once. About this clone itself: The antigen is undetermined.

The junction had 9 bases not matched to a gene; V was cut back by 7 bases and J by 4 bases. Germline lookup yields CDR1 MNHNS and CDR2 SASEGT. There are 15 residues in the CDR3. V usage is TRBV6-1 and J usage is TRBJ1-4; 7 bases agree with TRBD1. This receptor was obtained from an adult with an advanced solid tumor such as melanoma, head and neck, liver or kidney cancer. Here the sequenced sample was CD4+ or CD8+ T cells sorted from blood, taken in a trial of the OX40 agonist ivuxolimab. In nucleotides, the CDR3 is TGTGCCAGCACCGAAGCAGGGGGGGGTAATGAAAAACTGTTTTTT. Translated, it gives CASTEAGGGNEKLFF.